What follows are 16 T cell receptor beta chains derived from one specimen sequenced in a study of shared clonotypes between healthy human individuals (dated by TCRdb to the early 2020s). Libraries were prepared through the immunoSEQ multiplex PCR assay. The immuneACCESS repertoire file appears here via TCRdb, limited to in-frame rearrangements. These files lack a portion of the clones; in checked studies, under half of the deficit traces to unresolved V genes, and the cause of the others is not known. This sample is represented by hundreds of thousands of clones; 73% of them were singletons. The top ten clonotypes cover around 2% of the sample. Material: memory CD4+ T cells sorted from blood. Interpreted using the paper, the cell subset or site label stands for: CD45RA-negative fraction. The origin of the receptors is a woman aged 25-40 years in good health.

This clone was seen only a few times. The CDR3 nucleotides are TGTGCCAGCAGACCCGGGACAGATGGAAACACCATATATTTT. Protein product: CASRPGTDGNTIYF. J is TRBJ1-3 and V is TRBV6-6; 7 bases are shared with TRBD1. The length of the CDR3 is 14 residues. Germline values: CDR1 MNHNY, CDR2 SVGAGI (reference sequence). Trimming at V came to 6 bases and at J to 3 bases, leaving 5 bases not matched to a gene.

V usage is TRBV30 and J usage is TRBJ1-1, with D possibly matching TRBD1 (6 bases). V was shortened by 8 bases and J by 6 bases, with 25 bases between the two germline ends. The CDR3 covers 15 residues. CDR1 GTSNPN and CDR2 SVGIG come from the germline V gene (reference sequence). CDR3 DNA sequence: TGTGCCGTGAGGGTCCACGGGAAAGCAGGGGCTGAAGCTTTCTTT. It is translated as CAVRVHGKAGAEAFF.

Comment on this clone: Other DNA sequences in the same sample also yield this CDR3. The chain uses TRBV5-5 and TRBJ2-3, with no clear D. The CDR3 loop spans 13 amino acids. Deletions cut 3 bases from V and 0 bases from J, with 5 bases between. Germline V gene sequence: CDR1 SGHKS, CDR2 YYEKEE (reference sequence). DNA for the CDR3: TGTGCCAGCAGCTCGCCCAGCACAGATACGCAGTATTTT. Its protein is CASSSPSTDTQYF.

This clone turned up a few times. The CDR3 loop is CASSLDASYEQYF. CDR3 in DNA: TGTGCCAGCAGCTTAGATGCGTCCTACGAGCAGTACTTC. The chain links TRBV7-7 to TRBJ2-7; unclear D gene. Per germline, CDR1 SSHAT and CDR2 FNYEAQ (reference sequence). This CDR3 contains 13 residues. The V end lost 1 base, the J end lost 1 base, and 5 bases lay between the germline ends.

The CDR3 is CASSSRGQANTGELFF. The CDR3 DNA reads as TGCGCCAGCAGCTCCAGGGGGCAGGCGAACACCGGGGAGCTGTTTTTT. The chain joins TRBV5-1 to TRBJ2-2; 8 nucleotides align to TRBD1. Germline CDR1 is SGHRS and CDR2 is YFSETQ. This CDR3 spans 16 amino acids. The junction had 4 bases not matched to a gene; V was cut back by 3 bases and J by 0 bases.

J is TRBJ1-5 and V is TRBV28; D is undetermined. This CDR3 spans 13 amino acids. V gave up 7 bases and J gave up 2 bases, with 9 bases separating them. In germline, CDR1 is MDHEN, CDR2 SYDVKM. CDR3 residues: CASNGVRNQPQHF. The CDR3 DNA is TGTGCCAGCAATGGGGTCCGCAATCAGCCCCAGCATTTT. The entire variable domain, with the rest obtained from reference TRBV28 and TRBJ1-5, is as follows: DVKVTQSSRYLVKRTGEKVFLECVQDMDHENMFWYRQDPGLGLRLIYFSYDVKMKEKGDIPEGYSVSREKKERFSLILESASTNQTSMYLCASNGVRNQPQHFGDGTRLSIL.

V usage is TRBV19 and J usage is TRBJ2-1, with 8 bases lining up with TRBD2. Germline-derived CDR1 and CDR2 are LNHDA and SQIVND (reference sequence). The J segment lost 5 bases and the V segment lost 9 bases, leaving 6 bases of the junction unmatched. The CDR3 spans 13 residues. The CDR3 DNA is TGTGCCAGCTTAAAGCGGGAGAACAATGAGCAGTTCTTC. Encoded protein: CASLKRENNEQFF.

The rearrangement uses TRBV27 and TRBJ1-2, with D unresolved. V lost 3 bases to trimming and J lost 2 bases, with 7 bases between them. Per germline, CDR1 MNHEY and CDR2 SMNVEV (reference sequence). The CDR3 runs 13 residues. CDR3 sequence reads: CASSFWHNYGYTF. Here the CDR3 DNA reads TGTGCCAGCAGTTTCTGGCACAACTATGGCTACACCTTC.

The chain joins TRBV28 to TRBJ1-6, with D possibly matching TRBD1 (6 bases). The CDR3 is made up of 15 amino acids. CDR1 and CDR2 from the germline V gene are MDHEN and SYDVKM. V was shortened by 1 base and J by 9 bases, with 13 bases between the two germline ends. The CDR3 sequence: CASSLSGASSSPLHF. The CDR3 DNA reads as TGTGCCAGCAGTTTATCAGGGGCAAGTAGTTCACCCCTCCACTTT.

This chain links TRBV7-9 with TRBJ2-7; TRBD2 might be the D (5 bases). The CDR3 runs 13 residues. The germline V gene has CDR1 SEHNR and CDR2 FQNEAQ (reference sequence). Trimming cost V 1 base and J 8 bases, with 12 bases left between them. The CDR3 coding sequence is TGTGCCAGCAGCTTAGGATCAAGCGGCAAGCAGTACTTC. Protein sequence: CASSLGSSGKQYF.

The genes are TRBV19 and TRBJ1-5; D is unclear. The length of the CDR3 is 14 residues. Germline V gives CDR1 LNHDA, CDR2 SQIVND (reference sequence). V was cut by 5 bases and J by 4 bases, with 12 bases left in between. The CDR3 here is CASSPRGENQPQHF. The CDR3 DNA reads as TGTGCCAGTAGTCCCAGAGGAGAAAATCAGCCCCAGCATTTT.

The rearrangement joins TRBV11-2 to TRBJ1-5; tentative D call: TRBD1 (5 bases). Deletions cut 3 bases from V and 8 bases from J, with 17 bases between. The germline gives CDR1 SGHAT, CDR2 FQNNGV. The CDR3 extends over 15 amino acids. CDR3 sequence (DNA): TGTGCCAGCAGCTTGAACGTGGGGCGGGGGGAGCCCCAGCATTTT. As protein: CASSLNVGRGEPQHF.

The V and J genes are TRBV6-1 and TRBJ2-1, with 11 bases matching TRBD2. The V segment lost 2 bases and the J segment 9 bases; nucleotides outside the gene matches: 0. The CDR3 runs 13 residues. Per the germline V gene, CDR1 is MNHNS and CDR2 is SASEGT. The CDR3 reads CASSETSGSEQFF. DNA for the CDR3: TGTGCCAGCAGTGAAACTAGCGGGAGTGAGCAGTTCTTC.

CDR3 in DNA: TGTGCCAGCAGCGAGGGGGGAAATGAGCAGTTCTTC. It codes for CASSEGGNEQFF. The chain couples TRBV7-3 to TRBJ2-1; D may match TRBD1 or TRBD2 (6 bases each). The V and J ends lost 5 bases and 7 bases respectively, with 9 bases between them. This CDR3 region has 12 residues. Germline V gene lookup returns CDR1 SGHTA and CDR2 FQGTGA.

This rearrangement joins TRBV7-2 to TRBJ2-4; D remains unclear. V was pared by 1 base and J by 0 bases, with 10 bases between. The CDR3 is 16 amino acids. Germline lookup yields CDR1 SGHTA and CDR2 FQGNSA. The CDR3 region has the DNA TGTGCCAGCAGCTTAGAATCGGCCTTAGCCAAAAACATTCAGTACTTC. It specifies CASSLESALAKNIQYF.

The chain has TRBV5-1 and TRBJ2-7; no clear D. Germline V gene sequence: CDR1 SGHRS, CDR2 YFSETQ. Trimming took off 1 base at V and 1 base at J, with 6 bases between the two ends. The CDR3 has 13 amino acids. The CDR3 DNA follows: TGCGCCAGCAGCTTGTACGTATCCTACGAGCAGTACTTC. This gives the protein CASSLYVSYEQYF.